This entry lists 24 T cell receptor beta chains sequenced from one sample in a study of cytomegalovirus exposure and HLA in healthy donors. Vbeta (60) and Jbeta (13) primers were used in the PCR. The repertoire was sequenced with immunoSEQ multiplex PCR; TCRdb's copy has only in-frame clones and lacks some. This table has fewer than 150,000 clones, roughly 80% appearing once. Input material: PBMCs. The source is a woman aged 40 to 50 in good health and CMV-seropositive.

The chain is built from TRBV30 and TRBJ1-1; 7 bases align to TRBD1. The CDR3 is made up of 13 amino acids. V dropped 3 bases and J dropped 6; count of bases not matched to a gene: 7. The germline V gene has CDR1 GTSNPN and CDR2 SVGIG (reference sequence). DNA of the CDR3: TGTGCCTGGAGGACCGACAGGGTGGCTGAAGCTTTCTTT. Protein product: CAWRTDRVAEAFF. The variable domain in full, completed from reference TRBV30 and TRBJ1-1, reads SQTIHQWPATLVQPVGSPLSLECTVEGTSNPNLYWYRQAAGRGLQLLFYSVGIGQISSEVPQNLSASRPQDRQFILSSKKLLLSDSGFYLCAWRTDRVAEAFFGQGTRLTVV.

J is TRBJ2-5 and V is TRBV11-2; 12 bases are a match to TRBD1. The CDR3 is 18 amino acids. J was trimmed by 5 bases and V by 0 bases; bases with no gene match: 10. Germline V gene sequence: CDR1 SGHAT, CDR2 FQNNGV. CDR3 loop: CASSLDSLGQGAQETQYF. The CDR3 DNA reads as TGTGCCAGCAGCTTAGATTCTCTGGGACAGGGGGCGCAGGAGACCCAGTACTTC.

This clone was detected a few times. CDR3 amino acids: CASRPTGRTEAFF. The CDR3, as DNA: TGTGCCAGCAGGCCGACAGGGCGAACTGAAGCTTTCTTT. V is TRBV6-5 and J is TRBJ1-1, with 7 bases identical to TRBD1. Germline V gene sequence: CDR1 MNHEY, CDR2 SVGAGI. This CDR3 contains 13 residues. The V and J ends lost 6 bases and 5 bases, in that order; junction bases with no gene match: 6.

The CDR3 region has the DNA TGTGCCACCAGCAGAGAGGGACAGGGTAATGAAAAACTGTTTTTT. This gives the protein CATSREGQGNEKLFF. The chain combines TRBV15 with TRBJ1-4; TRBD1 agrees at 9 bases. Germline CDR1 LNHNV, CDR2 YYDKDF (reference sequence). The trim removed 0 bases at V and 4 bases at J, leaving 0 bases unmatched. The CDR3 covers 15 residues.

The rearrangement uses TRBV2 and TRBJ2-5; 8 bases are shared with TRBD1. V was pared by 4 bases and J by 5 bases, with 3 bases of the junction left unmatched. This CDR3 has 13 amino acids. Germline values: CDR1 SNHLY, CDR2 FYNNEI. CDR3 region: CASSGDRGETQYF. The DNA for the CDR3 is TGTGCCAGCAGTGGCGACAGGGGTGAGACCCAGTACTTC.

J is TRBJ2-3 and V is TRBV27; 8 bases align to TRBD1. V gave up 5 bases and J gave up 1 base; unmatched junction bases: 17. This CDR3 is 19 amino acids long. The germline V gene encodes CDR1 MNHEY and CDR2 SMNVEV (reference sequence). The CDR3 sequence: CASSGGQGLRRIGTDTQYF. The CDR3 DNA sequence: TGTGCCAGCAGTGGCGGACAGGGCCTACGCAGGATCGGCACAGATACGCAGTATTTT.

This clone was detected only once. V is TRBV7-9 and J is TRBJ2-2; the match to TRBD2 covers 7 bases. This CDR3 is built from 17 residues. The germline V gene has CDR1 SEHNR and CDR2 FQNEAQ (reference sequence). The V and J ends lost 3 bases and 3 bases, in that order; junction bases with no gene match: 10. CDR3 DNA: TGTGCCAGCAGCTTTATGTCCGGGACTACCTACACCGGGGAGCTGTTTTTT. Protein sequence: CASSFMSGTTYTGELFF.

This clone was observed a few times. The chain joins TRBV5-1 to TRBJ2-7; the match to TRBD1 covers 7 bases. V was clipped by 3 bases and J by 2 bases; unmatched bases: 5. From germline, CDR1 is SGHRS and CDR2 YFSETQ. The CDR3 covers 14 residues. CDR3: CASSYRGEPYEQYF. CDR3 bases: TGCGCCAGCAGCTACAGGGGTGAGCCCTACGAGCAGTACTTC.

V and J are TRBV7-8 and TRBJ1-3, with no clear D. Trimming cost V 5 bases and J 4 bases, with 18 bases left between them. The length of the CDR3 is 16 residues. From germline, CDR1 is SGHVS and CDR2 FQNEAQ. The CDR3 nucleotides read TGTGCCAGCAGCCCCCGGCGGAGCCTTTCCGGAAACACCATATATTTT. It is translated as CASSPRRSLSGNTIYF.

CDR3: CASSREPKRQGPSNEKLFF. CDR3 DNA sequence: TGCGCCAGCAGCCGGGAGCCAAAGAGACAGGGGCCTTCTAATGAAAAACTGTTTTTT. This rearrangement joins TRBV5-1 to TRBJ1-4; 8 nucleotides match TRBD1. Unmatched junction bases numbered 17, after V lost 4 bases and J lost 3 bases. Germline values: CDR1 SGHRS, CDR2 YFSETQ. There are 19 residues in the CDR3.

The CDR3 reads CASSYRREGTGELFF. Here the CDR3 DNA reads TGCGCCAGCAGCTACCGGCGGGAGGGGACCGGGGAGCTGTTTTTT. The chain combines TRBV5-1 with TRBJ2-2; 9 bases map to TRBD2. Germline loops: CDR1 SGHRS, CDR2 YFSETQ. The CDR3 spans 15 residues. With V trimmed by 3 bases and J by 5 bases, 5 bases remained unmatched.

The chain combines TRBV27 with TRBJ2-2; a weak D match, TRBD2 (6 bases). CDR1 and CDR2 (germline): MNHEY, SMNVEV (reference sequence). The CDR3 consists of 15 residues. The V gene lost 5 bases and the J gene lost 6 bases, with 16 bases spanning the gap. In nucleotides, the CDR3 is TGTGCCAGCAGTCCCCGCGGGGTTAGCGCCGGGGAGCTGTTTTTT. Residues: CASSPRGVSAGELFF.

The chain combines TRBV4-2 with TRBJ2-5; 14 nucleotides line up with TRBD2. V trimming: 0 bases; J trimming: 5 bases; junction bases outside the gene matches: 5. The CDR3 is 17 residues long. The germline CDR1 and CDR2 sequences are LGHNA and YNFKEQ. The CDR3 DNA reads as TGTGCCAGCAGCCAAGACTGGACTAGCGGGGGGCCTGAGACCCAGTACTTC. Protein sequence: CASSQDWTSGGPETQYF.

V and J are TRBV10-3 and TRBJ2-7; D perhaps matches TRBD2 (5 bases). Germline lookup yields CDR1 ENHRY and CDR2 SYGVKD. V shed 3 bases and J shed 4 bases, with 7 bases lying between them. The CDR3 runs 12 residues. The CDR3 DNA follows: TGTGCCATCAGTGACGGGGAGTACGAGCAGTACTTC. Residues: CAISDGEYEQYF.

The gene calls are TRBV9 and TRBJ2-2; 8 bases are shared with TRBD1. The ends lost 0 bases at V and 7 bases at J; junction bases unmatched: 8. The CDR3 has 16 amino acids. Germline loops: CDR1 SGDLS, CDR2 YYNGEE. CDR3 protein: CASSVGLGRGLGELFF. CDR3 nucleotides: TGTGCCAGCAGCGTAGGGTTGGGCAGGGGGCTCGGGGAGCTGTTTTTT.

The DNA of the CDR3 is TGTGCCAGCAGGAAGAGCGGGACTACTAATTGGGAGCAGTTCTTC. Translation: CASRKSGTTNWEQFF. The rearrangement joins TRBV2 to TRBJ2-1, with TRBD2 matching over 7 bases. This CDR3 comprises 15 residues. In germline, CDR1 is SNHLY, CDR2 FYNNEI. The V segment lost 6 bases and the J segment 10 bases; nucleotides outside the gene matches: 15.

The chain employs TRBV18 and TRBJ2-3; 12 nucleotides line up with TRBD2. The germline V gene encodes CDR1 KGHSH and CDR2 LQKENI. The CDR3 is made up of 17 amino acids. J lost 0 bases, V lost 0 bases, and 1 base had no gene match. CDR3 loop: CASSPPTSGGSTDTQYF. DNA of the CDR3: TGTGCCAGCTCACCACCCACTAGCGGGGGGAGCACAGATACGCAGTATTTT.

The gene calls are TRBV19 and TRBJ2-6, with a weak D call TRBD1 (6 bases). V was clipped by 1 base and J by 0 bases, with 10 bases between them. The CDR3 is 17 amino acids. The germline gives CDR1 LNHDA, CDR2 SQIVND (reference sequence). The CDR3 DNA reads as TGTGCCAGTAGTATAGGTACAGGGCACTCTGGGGCCAACGTCCTGACTTTC. It specifies CASSIGTGHSGANVLTF. Using reference TRBV19 and TRBJ2-6 for the parts outside the CDR3, the full variable domain is DGGITQSPKYLFRKEGQNVTLSCEQNLNHDAMYWYRQDPGQGLRLIYYSQIVNDFQKGDIAEGYSVSREKKESFPLTVTSAQKNPTAFYLCASSIGTGHSGANVLTFGAGSRLTVL.

Written as DNA, the CDR3 is TGTGCCAGCAGTTACTCGGTGGGACAGGCCTACTACGAGCAGTACTTC. As protein: CASSYSVGQAYYEQYF. The V gene is TRBV6-5, the J gene TRBJ2-7; 8 nucleotides agree with TRBD1. Germline V gene sequence: CDR1 MNHEY, CDR2 SVGAGI. The CDR3 covers 16 residues. The trim removed 0 bases at V and 3 bases at J, leaving 7 bases unmatched.

The CDR3 nucleotides read TGTGCCAGTAGTGTCACCGGGATGCTCAACGAGCAGTACTTC. Translating gives CASSVTGMLNEQYF. The genes are TRBV19 and TRBJ2-7; the D gene is possibly TRBD2 (5 bases). Looked up from germline, CDR1 is LNHDA and CDR2 is SQIVND (reference sequence). This CDR3 comprises 14 residues. V dropped 5 bases and J dropped 5 bases, with 16 bases sitting between them.

V gene TRBV19 combines with J gene TRBJ2-3; 9 positions agree with TRBD2. Germline CDR1 reads LNHDA; CDR2 reads SQIVND (reference sequence). The CDR3 extends over 15 amino acids. Losses at the gene ends were 6 bases for V and 3 bases for J; bases not matched to a gene: 7. The CDR3 reads CASSTAGGRTDTQYF. The DNA for the CDR3 is TGTGCCAGTAGCACGGCGGGAGGGCGTACAGATACGCAGTATTTT. Using reference TRBV19 and TRBJ2-3 for the parts outside the CDR3, the full variable domain is DGGITQSPKYLFRKEGQNVTLSCEQNLNHDAMYWYRQDPGQGLRLIYYSQIVNDFQKGDIAEGYSVSREKKESFPLTVTSAQKNPTAFYLCASSTAGGRTDTQYFGPGTRLTVL.

The CDR3 sequence is CACTEGRGGYTF. CDR3 in DNA: TGTGCCTGTACCGAAGGTCGAGGTGGCTACACCTTC. The rearrangement uses TRBV30 and TRBJ1-2; D ambiguous. V was pared by 6 bases and J by 7 bases, with 15 bases between. Germline V gives CDR1 GTSNPN, CDR2 SVGIG (reference sequence). The CDR3 runs 12 residues.

J is TRBJ2-1 and V is TRBV27; a possible D gene is TRBD2 (6 bases). Per the germline V gene, CDR1 is MNHEY and CDR2 is SMNVEV (reference sequence). Trimming pared 0 bases from V and 5 bases from J, leaving 11 bases between. The CDR3 loop spans 15 amino acids. CDR3 sequence (DNA): TGTGCCAGCAGTTTATCGCTAGCGAATCACAATGAGCAGTTCTTC. Amino acid sequence: CASSLSLANHNEQFF.

This sequence joins TRBV9 and TRBJ1-6; 7 positions match TRBD1. The germline V gene encodes CDR1 SGDLS and CDR2 YYNGEE. After removal of 3 bases from V and 7 bases from J, the junction contained 1 base not matched to a gene. The CDR3 consists of 13 residues. The CDR3 sequence: CASSGDRNSPLHF. The DNA for the CDR3 is TGTGCCAGCAGCGGGGACAGAAATTCACCCCTCCACTTT.